This TCR beta chain was documented in a study of T cells in Graves' hyperthyroidism and ophthalmopathy. Study-wide findings and caveats: Most thyroid-expanded clonotypes above 0.001 were also found in blood. A 13 V-J model separated ophthalmopathy from stable hyperthyroidism.

This clonotype was seen many times. The antigen is undetermined. The length of the CDR3 is 16 residues. The V and J ends lost 5 bases and 9 bases, in that order; junction bases with no gene match: 13. Germline V gene lookup returns CDR1 SGHTA and CDR2 FQGNSA. The TCR beta CDR3 regions underwent amplification using RNA transcripts as the source. First-round RT-PCR of the TCR CDR3 relied on the HTBI primer set. One entry per CDR3 protein results from TCRdb running MiXCR on the multiplex PCR reads. In the table there are approximately 400,000 distinct CDR3 sequences, less than 20% of which are singletons. Under 3 months was the duration of disease in ophthalmopathy patients, who also had a Clinical Activity Score of at least 3 and a NOSPECS grade of at least 4. Based on clinical symptoms, serum thyroxine and TRAb, thyroid ultrasound and orbital computed tomography, diagnoses were reached.

The specimen was blood. The sequence was obtained from a young man with Graves' ophthalmopathy. J is TRBJ2-1 and V is TRBV7-2; 10 bases fit TRBD2. Here the CDR3 DNA reads TGTGCCAGCAGCACAGGGGCACTAGCGGGGATTCTTGAGCAGTTCTTC. Its protein is CASSTGALAGILEQFF.